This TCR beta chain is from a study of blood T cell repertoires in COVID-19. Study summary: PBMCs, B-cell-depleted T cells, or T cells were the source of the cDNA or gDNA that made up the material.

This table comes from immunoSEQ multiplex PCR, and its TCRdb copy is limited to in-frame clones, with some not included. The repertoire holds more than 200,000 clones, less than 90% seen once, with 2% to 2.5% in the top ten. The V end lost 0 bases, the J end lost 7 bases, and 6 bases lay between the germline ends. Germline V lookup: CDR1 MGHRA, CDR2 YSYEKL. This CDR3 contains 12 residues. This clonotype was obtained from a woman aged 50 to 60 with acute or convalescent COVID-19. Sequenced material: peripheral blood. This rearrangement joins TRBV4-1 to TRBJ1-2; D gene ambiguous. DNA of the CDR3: TGCGCCAGCAGCCAAGATAGTTTTGGCTACACCTTC. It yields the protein CASSQDSFGYTF.